Listed here are 27 T cell receptor beta chains from one sample, sequenced in a study of cytomegalovirus exposure and HLA in healthy donors. PCR involved 60 Vbeta and 13 Jbeta primers. Produced via immunoSEQ multiplex PCR; TCRdb's table is partial and in-frame only. The sample yields around 110,000 clones, about 69% seen once. Sequenced sample: PBMCs. These receptors all come from a woman aged 18-29 years in good health and CMV-seronegative.

This clone was detected only once. CDR3 coding DNA: TGCAGCGCCCAGGGGCCCGGGGAGCTGTTTTTT. It is translated as CSAQGPGELFF. The V call is TRBV29-1, the J call TRBJ2-2; tentative D call: TRBD1 (6 bases). This CDR3 is 11 amino acids long. Trimming shortened V by 7 bases and J by 6 bases, and 9 bases separated the two germline ends. Germline V gene data show CDR1 as SQVTM and CDR2 as ANQGSEA.

This clone was observed many times. J is TRBJ2-3 and V is TRBV6-4, with 10 nucleotides matching TRBD1. CDR1 MRHNA and CDR2 SNTAGT come from the germline V gene. This CDR3 comprises 14 residues. The junction had 0 bases not matched to a gene; V was cut back by 2 bases and J by 4 bases. The CDR3 loop is CASSDGQGADTQYF. In DNA, the CDR3 is TGTGCCAGCAGTGACGGACAGGGGGCAGATACGCAGTATTTT.

The chain carries TRBV6-1 and TRBJ1-6; no reliable D call. The length of the CDR3 is 15 residues. V dropped 6 bases and J dropped 10 bases, with 19 bases sitting between them. Looked up from germline, CDR1 is MNHNS and CDR2 is SASEGT. The CDR3 protein is CASRTREPERSPLHF. DNA of the CDR3: TGTGCCAGCAGGACGCGGGAACCCGAGCGATCACCCCTCCACTTT.

This clone was picked up a small number of times. This rearrangement joins TRBV30 to TRBJ1-2; 7 positions match TRBD1. V dropped 1 base and J dropped 4; count of bases not matched to a gene: 12. This CDR3 region has 16 residues. The germline V gene has CDR1 GTSNPN and CDR2 SVGIG (reference sequence). The CDR3 sequence is CAWSARYDRVGYGYTF. CDR3 in DNA: TGTGCCTGGAGTGCCCGGTATGACAGGGTCGGCTATGGCTACACCTTC.

In nucleotides, the CDR3 is TGTGCCAGCAGGCTAGGACAGTACAATGAGCAGTTCTTC. Translating it yields CASRLGQYNEQFF. The chain combines TRBV27 with TRBJ2-1; D perhaps matches TRBD1 (6 bases). CDR1 MNHEY and CDR2 SMNVEV come from the germline V gene (reference sequence). The V gene lost 6 bases and the J gene lost 4 bases, with 10 bases spanning the gap. The CDR3 totals 13 residues.

This clone was seen a single time. This chain joins TRBV15 and TRBJ1-1; D is undetermined. This CDR3 spans 15 amino acids. Germline assignment: CDR1 LNHNV and CDR2 YYDKDF (reference sequence). V lost 3 bases and J lost 5, with 16 bases in between. In nucleotides, the CDR3 is TGTGCCACCAGCAGTAGTAGGAGCACGGGAACTGAAGCTTTCTTT. Amino acid sequence: CATSSSRSTGTEAFF.

The chain uses TRBV6-5 and TRBJ1-1; tentative D call: TRBD1 (5 bases). CDR3 length: 14 amino acids. V shed 6 bases and J shed 5 bases, with 16 bases lying between them. Germline V CDR1 and CDR2: MNHEY, SVGAGI. The chain's CDR3 is CASRAIRVETEAFF. The CDR3 DNA reads as TGTGCCAGCAGGGCGATCAGGGTGGAGACTGAAGCTTTCTTT.

The J gene is TRBJ1-4, the V gene TRBV9; 8 bases fit TRBD1. From germline, CDR1 is SGDLS and CDR2 YYNGEE. The CDR3 length is 15 residues. The V segment lost 2 bases and the J segment 5 bases; nucleotides outside the gene matches: 5. The CDR3, as DNA: TGTGCCAGCAGCGTGACCGGGACAGGAAATGAAAAACTGTTTTTT. Protein: CASSVTGTGNEKLFF.

V gene TRBV19 combines with J gene TRBJ1-5, with D tentatively TRBD1 (6 bases). The germline gives CDR1 LNHDA, CDR2 SQIVND (reference sequence). The V and J ends lost 7 bases and 7 bases respectively, with 14 bases between them. The CDR3 consists of 13 residues. CDR3 amino acids: CASNHRAWQPQHF. For the CDR3, the DNA is TGTGCCAGTAATCACAGGGCATGGCAGCCCCAGCATTTT.

V gene TRBV6-4 combines with J gene TRBJ2-1; the match to TRBD2 covers 15 bases. J gave up 7 bases and V 4 bases, and 2 bases lay outside the gene matches. Germline V gene lookup returns CDR1 MRHNA and CDR2 SNTAGT. CDR3 size: 15 residues. In DNA form, the CDR3 reads TGTGCCAGCAGTGCCGGGACTAGCGGGGGGAATGAGCAGTTCTTC. Protein: CASSAGTSGGNEQFF.

The chain combines TRBV19 with TRBJ2-3; 11 bases line up with TRBD2. This CDR3 spans 15 amino acids. The junction had 6 bases not matched to a gene; V was cut back by 9 bases and J by 1 base. Germline V CDR1 and CDR2: LNHDA, SQIVND (reference sequence). CDR3 region: CASLVTSGGTDTQYF. The CDR3 DNA follows: TGTGCCAGCCTAGTGACTAGCGGGGGCACAGATACGCAGTATTTT.

On this clone: An end of the junction does not agree with germline; a read error may underlie this. The chain has TRBV7-7 and TRBJ2-2, with TRBD2 identical over 7 bases. The length of the CDR3 is 15 residues. Germline lookup yields CDR1 SSHAT and CDR2 FNYEAQ (reference sequence). The CDR3, as DNA: TGTGCTAGCAGCTTAGGCGGGGGAGGCACCGGGGAGCTGTTTTTT. Amino acid sequence: CASSLGGGGTGELFF.

The chain uses TRBV5-1 and TRBJ1-3, with D perhaps matching TRBD1 (5 bases). This CDR3 comprises 16 residues. Germline V CDR1 and CDR2: SGHRS, YFSETQ. The germline V and J ends were trimmed by 2 bases and 0 bases, with 12 bases remaining between them. The DNA of the CDR3 is TGCGCCAGCAGCTTCGGGGCCGGGGGCTCTGGAAACACCATATATTTT. Translated, it gives CASSFGAGGSGNTIYF.

The rearrangement uses TRBV18 and TRBJ1-2, with no clear D. V dropped 3 bases and J dropped 5 bases, with 19 bases sitting between them. In germline, CDR1 is KGHSH, CDR2 LQKENI. The length of the CDR3 is 16 residues. The CDR3 nucleotides read TGTGCCAGCTCACCCCTATCTCATGAACCGGGATATGGCTACACCTTC. It is translated as CASSPLSHEPGYGYTF.

This clone was recorded only once. V and J are TRBV2 and TRBJ2-7; TRBD1 agrees at 11 bases. The CDR3 is 14 residues long. The V and J ends lost 7 bases and 4 bases, in that order; junction bases with no gene match: 6. Germline V gives CDR1 SNHLY, CDR2 FYNNEI. The CDR3 DNA follows: TGTGCCAGCACGATGGACAGGGGGCGTTACGAGCAGTACTTC. Translating gives CASTMDRGRYEQYF. Full variable domain (remainder filled in from reference TRBV2 and TRBJ2-7): EPEVTQTPSHQVTQMGQEVILRCVPISNHLYFYWYRQILGQKVEFLVSFYNNEISEKSEIFDDQFSVERPDGSNFTLKIRSTKLEDSAMYFCASTMDRGRYEQYFGPGTRLTVT.

The genes are TRBV9 and TRBJ1-5; the D gene is possibly TRBD1 (5 bases). V lost 0 bases to trimming and J lost 3 bases, with 10 bases between them. The CDR3 extends over 15 amino acids. CDR1 is SGDLS, CDR2 YYNGEE, per germline. CDR3 protein: CASSVAAGFNQPQHF. The CDR3 DNA follows: TGTGCCAGCAGCGTAGCGGCAGGGTTCAATCAGCCCCAGCATTTT.

The chain is built from TRBV5-1 and TRBJ1-1; D remains ambiguous. CDR3 length equals 11 residues. Germline V gene data show CDR1 as SGHRS and CDR2 as YFSETQ. V was clipped by 0 bases and J by 7 bases, with 4 bases between them. CDR3 bases: TGCGCCAGCAGCTTGGACAGTGAAGCTTTCTTT. It specifies CASSLDSEAFF.

CDR3 in DNA: TGTGCCAGCAGCTTGTCGGGACTGATGGGGGGGGCCAACGTCCTGACTTTC. It is translated as CASSLSGLMGGANVLTF. V usage is TRBV5-6 and J usage is TRBJ2-6; D possibly corresponds to TRBD2 (6 bases). Germline-derived CDR1 and CDR2 are SGHDT and YYEEEE. The CDR3 runs to 17 residues. The V end lost 1 base, the J end lost 4 bases, and 15 bases lay between the germline ends.

The chain recombines TRBV18 with TRBJ1-2, with D tentatively TRBD1 (5 bases). This CDR3 comprises 13 residues. Germline-derived CDR1 and CDR2 are KGHSH and LQKENI. The V gene lost 6 bases and the J gene lost 2 bases, with 10 bases spanning the gap. CDR3 bases: TGTGCCAGCTCCCAAGGGGAAAACTATGGCTACACCTTC. This encodes CASSQGENYGYTF.

The J gene is TRBJ1-2, the V gene TRBV7-9; D gene uncertain. The CDR3 has 14 amino acids. The V gene's germline CDR1 is SEHNR and CDR2 FQNEAQ (reference sequence). The ends were cut back, 5 bases at V and 5 bases at J, with 15 bases in the middle. The CDR3 reads CASSRSLESYGYTF. Written as DNA, the CDR3 is TGTGCCAGCAGCCGATCTCTAGAATCGTATGGCTACACCTTC.

In this sample, this clone turned up once. The V call is TRBV4-1, the J call TRBJ1-2, with D tentatively TRBD1 (5 bases). The CDR3 has 11 amino acids. Germline V gene lookup returns CDR1 MGHRA and CDR2 YSYEKL. V dropped 6 bases and J dropped 8 bases, with 10 bases sitting between them. The CDR3 spells CASRGQYGYTF. The CDR3 nucleotides read TGCGCCAGCAGGGGGCAGTACGGCTACACCTTC.

The chain uses TRBV4-1 and TRBJ2-3; 12 bases agree with TRBD2. The CDR3 covers 14 residues. Looked up from germline, CDR1 is MGHRA and CDR2 is YSYEKL. Unmatched junction bases numbered 4, after V lost 1 base and J lost 11 bases. The DNA for the CDR3 is TGCGCCAGCAGCCAAGGACTAGCGGGGGCGGGGCAGTATTTT. As protein: CASSQGLAGAGQYF.

The chain is built from TRBV6-5 and TRBJ1-5; maybe TRBD1 (5 bases). CDR1 is MNHEY, CDR2 SVGAGI, per germline. The CDR3 spans 15 residues. V lost 6 bases, J lost 9 bases, and 21 bases lay in between. DNA of the CDR3: TGTGCCAGCAGCAGCGGGACGGCCGCCTCGGGGCCCCAGCATTTT. It is translated as CASSSGTAASGPQHF.

The V gene is TRBV9, the J gene TRBJ1-3; tentative D call: TRBD1 (6 bases). CDR1 is SGDLS and CDR2 is YYNGEE in the germline V gene. This CDR3 has 15 residues. V shed 3 bases and J shed 5 bases, with 15 bases lying between them. Here the CDR3 DNA reads TGTGCCAGCAGCGCTGACACAGGGTCTAGAAACACCATATATTTT. It is translated as CASSADTGSRNTIYF.

In this sample, this clone turned up a few times. The chain couples TRBV30 to TRBJ2-3; a weak D match, TRBD1 (5 bases). There are 13 residues in the CDR3. Deletions cut 4 bases from V and 4 bases from J, with 12 bases between. Germline CDR1 reads GTSNPN; CDR2 reads SVGIG (reference sequence). Here the CDR3 reads CAWTWGLADTQYF. CDR3 nucleotide sequence: TGTGCCTGGACCTGGGGCCTGGCAGATACGCAGTATTTT.

The chain joins TRBV4-1 to TRBJ2-1; a possible D gene is TRBD2 (5 bases). Germline values: CDR1 MGHRA, CDR2 YSYEKL. V shed 5 bases and J shed 2 bases, with 16 bases lying between them. The CDR3 is made up of 16 amino acids. The CDR3 spells CASSVRGALAYNEQFF. The DNA for the CDR3 is TGCGCCAGCAGCGTCCGGGGAGCACTTGCCTACAATGAGCAGTTCTTC.

The table lists this clone with a count of one. This chain joins TRBV5-6 and TRBJ1-2; D possibly corresponds to TRBD1 (5 bases). Germline-derived CDR1 and CDR2 are SGHDT and YYEEEE. Trimming took 4 bases from V and 0 from J, leaving 13 bases between them. The CDR3 sequence is 15 residues long. The CDR3: CASSLRQISNYGYTF. CDR3 bases: TGTGCCAGCAGCCTAAGACAGATATCTAACTATGGCTACACCTTC.